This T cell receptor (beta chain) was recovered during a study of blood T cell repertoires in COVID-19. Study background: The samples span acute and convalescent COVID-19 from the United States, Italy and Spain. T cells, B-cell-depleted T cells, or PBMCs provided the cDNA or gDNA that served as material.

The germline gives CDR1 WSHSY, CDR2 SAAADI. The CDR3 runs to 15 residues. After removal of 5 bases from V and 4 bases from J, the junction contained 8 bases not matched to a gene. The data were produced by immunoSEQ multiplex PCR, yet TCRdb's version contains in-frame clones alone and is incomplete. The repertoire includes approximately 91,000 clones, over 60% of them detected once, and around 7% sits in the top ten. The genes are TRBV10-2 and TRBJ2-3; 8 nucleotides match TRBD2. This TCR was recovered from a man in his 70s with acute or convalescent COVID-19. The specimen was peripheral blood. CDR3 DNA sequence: TGCGCCAGCAGTTGGGCGGGGGGCAGGTCAGATACGCAGTATTTT. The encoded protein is CASSWAGGRSDTQYF.